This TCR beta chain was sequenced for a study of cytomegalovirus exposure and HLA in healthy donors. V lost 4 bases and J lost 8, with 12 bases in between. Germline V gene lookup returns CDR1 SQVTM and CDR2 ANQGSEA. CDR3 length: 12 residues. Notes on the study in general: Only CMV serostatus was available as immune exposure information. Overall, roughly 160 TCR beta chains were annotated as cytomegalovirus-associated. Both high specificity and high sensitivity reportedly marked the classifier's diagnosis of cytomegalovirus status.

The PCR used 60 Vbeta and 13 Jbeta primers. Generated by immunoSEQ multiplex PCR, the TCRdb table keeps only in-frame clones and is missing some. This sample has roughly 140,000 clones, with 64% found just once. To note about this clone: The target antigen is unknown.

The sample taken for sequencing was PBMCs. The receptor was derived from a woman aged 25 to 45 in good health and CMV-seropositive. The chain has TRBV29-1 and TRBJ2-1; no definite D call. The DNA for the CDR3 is TGCAGCGTTGTTCGGTTTCTGGATGAGCAGTTCTTC. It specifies CSVVRFLDEQFF.